These T cell receptor beta chains were read from a single sample in a study of OX40 agonist ivuxolimab in advanced cancers. Data came from immunoSEQ multiplex PCR; TCRdb stores just in-frame clones and leaves some out. The profile shows 15,000 or so clones, around four fifths of them singletons. Sequences were derived from CD4+ or CD8+ T cells sorted from blood, sampled in a trial of the OX40 agonist ivuxolimab. The receptors were gathered from an adult with an advanced solid tumor such as melanoma, head and neck, liver or kidney cancer. Each CDR3 is given with its conserved first and last residue. Each record gives: clone size, V gene, CDR3 length, D gene, J gene, CDR3 DNA, CDR3 protein. The D gene is left open where the match is weak. Clone size is given for some rows only: seen once, a few or many times, or a class if the clone is expanded.

>medium-sized|TRBV7-2|12|-|TRBJ1-2
TGTGCCAGCAGCTTAGCAGGGATTGACTACACCTTC
CASSLAGIDYTF
>-|TRBV4-2|14|-|TRBJ1-1
TGTGCCAGCAGCCAAGAAGAGGCCAGGGAGACGATAGGTTTT
CASSQEEARETIGF
>-|TRBV6-4|13|-|TRBJ1-5
TGTGCCAGCAGCGGGACACCCAATCAGCCCCAGCATTTT
CASSGTPNQPQHF
>medium-sized|TRBV6-1|15|-|TRBJ1-2
TGTGCCAGCAGTGAAGCGGAGTTAAGGGGCTATGGCTACACCTTC
CASSEAELRGYGYTF
>-|TRBV10-1|14|-|TRBJ2-1
TGCGCCAGCAGTGAGTCTTTGGTTAACAATGAGCAGTTCTTC
CASSESLVNNEQFF
>-|TRBV29-1|13|-|TRBJ2-3
TGCAGCGGGTCGGAACACGGGGCAGATACGCAGTATTTT
CSGSEHGADTQYF
>large|TRBV7-9|13|-|TRBJ2-1
TGTGCCAGCAGCTTAGGCTCAAGGGATGAGCAGTTCTTC
CASSLGSRDEQFF
>-|TRBV9|15|-|TRBJ1-2
TGTGCCAGCAGCGTTGAGGGAGTACCTAACTATGGCTACACCTTC
CASSVEGVPNYGYTF
>-|TRBV29-1|13|-|TRBJ2-1
TGCAGCGTTGTGAAGGATTCCTACAATGAGCAGTTCTTC
CSVVKDSYNEQFF
>-|TRBV9|15|-|TRBJ2-5
TGTGCCAGCAGCCCTAGTCCTTCAGGGGGGGAGACCCAGTACTTC
CASSPSPSGGETQYF
>-|TRBV29-1|12|-|TRBJ2-2
TGCAGCGTTGACCTCGACACCGGGGAGCTGTTTTTT
CSVDLDTGELFF
>medium-sized|TRBV5-4|13|-|TRBJ2-7
TGTGCCAGCAGCTTGACAACGGGCTACGAGCAGTACTTC
CASSLTTGYEQYF
>many|TRBV4-1|14|TRBD2|TRBJ2-1
TGCGCCAGCAGCCAAGTAATAGCCGGGACTAGTCAGTTCTTC
CASSQVIAGTSQFF
>-|TRBV19|15|-|TRBJ1-4
TGTGCCAGTAGTTTCGGGACAACAACTAATGAAAAACTGTTTTTT
CASSFGTTTNEKLFF
>few|TRBV27|15|-|TRBJ2-2
TGTGCCAGCAGTTTCTACGGGGCCAACACCGGGGAGCTGTTTTTT
CASSFYGANTGELFF
>-|TRBV15|15|-|TRBJ1-2
TGTGCCACCAGCAGAGACCGCGGGGTTCTCTATGGCTACACCTTC
CATSRDRGVLYGYTF
>-|TRBV10-3|15|TRBD1|TRBJ1-5
TGTGCCATCAGGGAGAACAGGGGGCATGATCAGCCCCAGCATTTT
CAIRENRGHDQPQHF
>-|TRBV18|16|TRBD1|TRBJ2-1
TGTGCCAGCTCACTAATCGGGACAGGGGATGACAATGAGCAGTTCTTC
CASSLIGTGDDNEQFF
>-|TRBV28|15|-|TRBJ1-5
TGTGCCAGCAGTTCCCAGGGAAGAAGCAATCAGCCCCAGCATTTT
CASSSQGRSNQPQHF
>-|TRBV6-1|17|TRBD1|TRBJ1-5
TGTGCCAGCAGTGAAAGGACAGGGGGTTCGGGCAATCAGCCCCAGCATTTT
CASSERTGGSGNQPQHF
>-|TRBV7-3|14|-|TRBJ2-7
TGTGCCAGCAGCTTAACCCCATACAGCTACGAGCAGTACTTC
CASSLTPYSYEQYF
>-|TRBV7-9|14|TRBD1|TRBJ2-5
TGTGCCAGCAGACCCGGGACAGGGATTGAGACCCAGTACTTC
CASRPGTGIETQYF
>-|TRBV7-9|16|-|TRBJ1-4
TGTGCCAGCAGCTTATATCAGGACCCAACTAATGAAAAACTGTTTTTT
CASSLYQDPTNEKLFF
>-|TRBV30|12|TRBD1|TRBJ1-1
TGTGCCTGGAGTGGGCAGTCAGGGGGAATTTTCTTT
CAWSGQSGGIFF
>-|TRBV11-2|20|TRBD2|TRBJ2-1
TGTGCCAGCAGCTTAGAAAAGGGAGGGAGAATTAGCGGGAGCTACAATGAGCAGTTCTTC
CASSLEKGGRISGSYNEQFF
>medium-sized|TRBV5-6|14|-|TRBJ2-2
TGTGCCAGCAGCTTGGACGTGGAGCACCGGGGAGCTGTTTTT
CASSLDVEHRGAVF
>-|TRBV2|17|TRBD2|TRBJ2-2
TGTGCCAGCAGTCGAGACAGGACTAGCTATAACACCGGGGAGCTGTTTTTT
CASSRDRTSYNTGELFF
>-|TRBV7-9|17|-|TRBJ2-3
TGTGCCAGCAGCTCCCCGGGGGATGGTATTCTCACAGATACGCAGTATTTT
CASSSPGDGILTDTQYF
>-|TRBV2|15|TRBD2|TRBJ2-1
TGTGCCAGCAGTGGGACTAGCGGGAGGGCGAATGAGCAGTTCTTC
CASSGTSGRANEQFF
>-|TRBV13|14|-|TRBJ2-5
TGTGCCAGCAGCCCCTACTTGGCGGGAGAGACCCAGTACTTC
CASSPYLAGETQYF
>-|TRBV9|15|TRBD2|TRBJ2-1
TGTGCCAGCAGCGCTACTAGCGGAACCTACAATGAGCAGTTCTTC
CASSATSGTYNEQFF
>few|TRBV5-6|11|-|TRBJ2-7
TGTGCCAGCAGCGGAACAGAGGAGCAGTACTTC
CASSGTEEQYF
>-|TRBV6-4|13|-|TRBJ2-2
TGTGCCAGCAGTGACTTAGGAGCCGGGGAGCTGTTTTTT
CASSDLGAGELFF
>-|TRBV11-1|13|-|TRBJ1-3
TGTGCCAGCAGCTTAACCTCTGGAAACACCATATATTTT
CASSLTSGNTIYF
>-|TRBV10-3|13|-|TRBJ2-5
TGTGCCATCGGAAGAGAGTACCAAGAGACCCAGTACTTC
CAIGREYQETQYF
>few|TRBV29-1|14|-|TRBJ2-2
TGCAGCGTTGAAGATAGCAGAGGGGCCGGGGAGCTGTTTTTT
CSVEDSRGAGELFF
>-|TRBV14|15|TRBD2|TRBJ2-2
TGTGCCAGCAGTCCCGGGTCGGGGGGCACCGGGGAGCTGTTTTTT
CASSPGSGGTGELFF
>-|TRBV4-1|15|-|TRBJ1-1
TGCGCCAGCAGCCATCCCTGGACGGTGAACACTGAAGCTTTCTTT
CASSHPWTVNTEAFF
>-|TRBV27|14|TRBD2|TRBJ2-5
TGTGCCAGCAGTTTAGCGGGAGCACGGGAGACCCAGTACTTC
CASSLAGARETQYF
>few|TRBV14|14|-|TRBJ1-3
TGTGCCAGCAGCCGCCAAGCCTCTGGAAACACCATATATTTT
CASSRQASGNTIYF
>-|TRBV5-4|16|-|TRBJ2-5
TGTGCCAGCAGCTTGGGGGTGGTAGCGTCTCAAGAGACCCAGTACTTC
CASSLGVVASQETQYF
>-|TRBV6-5|15|TRBD1|TRBJ2-7
TGTGCCAGCAGTTGGGGGACAGGGGCGGCCTACGAGCAGTACTTC
CASSWGTGAAYEQYF
>-|TRBV6-5|15|TRBD1|TRBJ2-7
TGTGCCAGCAGCTTTATATCGACAGGGCCCAGGGAGCAGTACTTC
CASSFISTGPREQYF
>few|TRBV5-6|12|-|TRBJ2-2
TGTGCCAGCAGCCTTCCCACCGGGGAGCTGTTTTTT
CASSLPTGELFF
>-|TRBV2|11|-|TRBJ1-1
TGTGCCAGCAGTGAAAGCACTGAAGCTTTCTTT
CASSESTEAFF
>-|TRBV29-1|13|-|TRBJ1-2
TGCAGCGTTGACGAGGGCAGGGGTGGTGGCTACACCTTC
CSVDEGRGGGYTF
>medium-sized|TRBV7-9|13|TRBD1|TRBJ2-7
TGTGCCAGCAGTAAAGGGACAGCATACGAGCAGTACTTC
CASSKGTAYEQYF
>-|TRBV28|12|-|TRBJ1-2
TGTGCCAGCAGTTTTTCTAACTATGGCTACACCTTC
CASSFSNYGYTF
>-|TRBV6-6|12|-|TRBJ2-7
TGTGCCAGCGGAGGGTCATCCTACGAGCAGTACTTC
CASGGSSYEQYF
>-|TRBV15|14|-|TRBJ2-5
TGTGCCACCAGCAGAGATCGGGCCGGCCGGGATAAGTACTTC
CATSRDRAGRDKYF
>-|TRBV13|12|-|TRBJ1-4
TGTGCCAGCAGCTTCCGGGATGAAAAACTGTTTTTT
CASSFRDEKLFF
>once|TRBV28|15|-|TRBJ1-5
TGTGCCAGCAGTGCCCCAATCGGTAGCAATCAGCCCCAGCATTTT
CASSAPIGSNQPQHF
>-|TRBV29-1|12|-|TRBJ2-3
TGCAGCGTCCGGACGAGCACAGATACGCAGTATTTT
CSVRTSTDTQYF
>once|TRBV19|15|-|TRBJ2-2
TGTGCCAGCGGAATACCCATGTCAAAAAGCGGGGAGCTGTTTTTT
CASGIPMSKSGELFF